The next 5 T cell receptor beta chains were all read from a single sample in a study of cytomegalovirus exposure and HLA in healthy donors. Amplification used 60 Vbeta primers and 13 Jbeta primers. Sequencing used immunoSEQ multiplex PCR; TCRdb keeps in-frame clones, though not all of them. Among roughly 79,000 clones listed, roughly 80% were seen once. Sequenced: PBMCs. These receptors all come from a woman in her forties or fifties in good health and CMV-seropositive.

This chain joins TRBV5-4 and TRBJ2-2; tentative D call: TRBD2 (7 bases). The V end lost 5 bases, the J end lost 6 bases, and 17 bases lay between the germline ends. Looked up from germline, CDR1 is SGHNT and CDR2 is YYREEE (reference sequence). The CDR3 runs 15 residues. The CDR3 nucleotides read TGTGCCAGCAGTGGAAGCGGGACAAATGCCGGGGAGCTGTTTTTT. It translates to CASSGSGTNAGELFF.

This rearrangement joins TRBV28 to TRBJ1-3; TRBD1 matches 7 bases. The germline V gene has CDR1 MDHEN and CDR2 SYDVKM. The V gene end was trimmed by 7 bases and the J gene end by 0 bases; junction bases not matched to a gene: 3. CDR3 length: 14 residues. CDR3 coding DNA: TGTGCCAGCATTCGGGACAGCTCTGGAAACACCATATATTTT. Its protein is CASIRDSSGNTIYF.

This clone was recorded only once. The chain has TRBV5-6 and TRBJ2-7, with 8 nucleotides matching TRBD1. Germline values: CDR1 SGHDT, CDR2 YYEEEE. The length of the CDR3 is 16 residues. Germline trimming cut 4 bases from V and 4 bases from J; bases unmatched to any gene: 13. CDR3 sequence: CASSQSMGQADYEQYF. The DNA for the CDR3 is TGTGCCAGCAGCCAAAGCATGGGACAGGCTGATTACGAGCAGTACTTC.

The chain couples TRBV5-4 to TRBJ1-3; 8 bases are a match to TRBD1. This CDR3 has 15 residues. Germline V gene sequence: CDR1 SGHNT, CDR2 YYREEE (reference sequence). The J segment lost 2 bases and the V segment lost 4 bases, leaving 5 bases of the junction unmatched. DNA for the CDR3: TGTGCCAGCAGCCGGACAGGGTTCGCTGGAAACACCATATATTTT. It codes for CASSRTGFAGNTIYF.

J is TRBJ1-1 and V is TRBV29-1; 9 positions match TRBD1. The CDR3 is 16 amino acids. The germline gives CDR1 SQVTM, CDR2 ANQGSEA. J was trimmed by 1 base and V by 4 bases; bases with no gene match: 10. The CDR3 reads CSVGTGVSAGNTEAFF. In DNA form, the CDR3 reads TGCAGCGTTGGGACAGGGGTTTCGGCAGGGAACACTGAAGCTTTCTTT.